These T cell receptor beta chains were read from a single sample in a study of regulatory T cells in long-lasting Graves disease. TCRdb analysed the multiplex PCR reads with MiXCR anew, one entry per CDR3 protein. This sample has hundreds of thousands of distinct CDR3 sequences, with over 20% found just once. Here the sequenced sample was peripheral blood mononuclear cells (PBMCs), taken when the disease was refractory, from a patient treated with antithyroid drugs. These receptors all stem from a female donor with Graves disease. Both conserved end residues are part of each CDR3. The D gene is left open where the match is weak. Only part of the rows carry a size: once, few, many, or a class if the clone is expanded.

CDR3 protein | CDR3 DNA | clone size | J gene | D gene | V gene
CASSLTLAGAGDTQYF | TGTGCCAGCAGCTTGACACTAGCGGGAGCTGGAGATACGCAGTATTTT | - | TRBJ2-3 | TRBD2 | TRBV11-3
CASRPRAGTMNTEAFF | TGTGCCAGCAGACCCCGGGCAGGCACTATGAACACTGAAGCTTTCTTT | few | TRBJ1-1 | - | TRBV7-9
CASSVDGSADEQYF | TGTGCCAGCAGCGTAGACGGGAGTGCCGACGAGCAGTACTTC | - | TRBJ2-7 | - | TRBV9
CASSLRTLGQGADNEQFF | TGTGCCAGCAGCTTACGAACCCTCGGACAGGGGGCCGACAATGAGCAGTTCTTC | - | TRBJ2-1 | TRBD1 | TRBV11-2
CASSPDRVQETQYF | TGTGCCAGCTCACCAGATCGCGTACAAGAGACCCAGTACTTC | many | TRBJ2-5 | - | TRBV7-2
CASSVEWNNSPLHF | TGTGCCAGCAGCGTAGAGTGGAACAATTCACCCCTCCACTTT | many | TRBJ1-6 | - | TRBV9
CSAPGENNQPQHF | TGCAGTGCACCTGGGGAAAACAATCAGCCCCAGCATTTT | many | TRBJ1-5 | - | TRBV20-1
CASRTTEDQPQHF | TGTGCCAGCAGGACGACAGAGGATCAGCCCCAGCATTTT | many | TRBJ1-5 | - | TRBV6-1
CASSLGFRLAGGFHEQYF | TGTGCCAGCAGCTTAGGTTTTAGGCTAGCGGGAGGTTTCCACGAGCAGTACTTC | - | TRBJ2-7 | TRBD2 | TRBV7-9
CASKGPMNTEAFF | TGCGCCAGCAAAGGGCCGATGAACACTGAAGCTTTCTTT | many | TRBJ1-1 | - | TRBV5-1
CASSLRGGSSSGANVLTF | TGTGCCAGCAGCTTGCGGGGAGGTAGTTCATCTGGGGCCAACGTCCTGACTTTC | - | TRBJ2-6 | - | TRBV7-9
CASSYAGQGAGQPQHF | TGTGCCAGCAGTTACGCGGGACAGGGGGCCGGTCAGCCCCAGCATTTT | many | TRBJ1-5 | TRBD1 | TRBV6-2/TRBV6-3
CASSLGGRGSIPGEQYF | TGCGCCAGCAGCTTGGGAGGGCGGGGGTCCATACCGGGAGAGCAGTACTTC | - | TRBJ2-7 | TRBD2 | TRBV5-1
CASTLQGQIRETQYF | TGTGCCAGCACCCTACAGGGCCAGATAAGGGAGACCCAGTACTTC | many | TRBJ2-5 | - | TRBV11-2
CASSARQGRYEQYF | TGTGCCAGCAGTGCCCGACAGGGGAGATACGAGCAGTACTTC | - | TRBJ2-7 | TRBD1 | TRBV6-2/TRBV6-3
CSARGTESNEKLFF | TGCAGTGCTAGGGGGACAGAATCTAATGAAAAACTTTTTTTT | few | TRBJ1-4 | TRBD1 | TRBV20-1
CASSPTQGLDTEAFF | TGTGCCAGCAGCCCAACACAGGGACTCGACACTGAAGCTTTCTTT | many | TRBJ1-1 | - | TRBV7-2
CASSEEGGRLEQYF | TGTGCCAGCAGTGAAGAGGGGGGTCGTCTCGAGCAGTACTTC | many | TRBJ2-7 | - | TRBV12-3/TRBV12-4
CASFSGQGPITEAFF | TGTGCCAGCTTCTCGGGACAGGGGCCAATCACTGAAGCTTTCTTT | - | TRBJ1-1 | TRBD1 | TRBV7-6
CASTPLAGGEKLFF | TGTGCCAGCACCCCTTTGGCCGGAGGTGAAAAACTGTTTTTT | few | TRBJ1-4 | - | TRBV7-8
CASSPYSGTNYEQYF | TGTGCCAGCAGTCCCTATAGCGGGACGAACTACGAGCAGTACTTC | - | TRBJ2-7 | TRBD2 | TRBV27
CSARDWQTGKLFF | TGCAGTGCTAGAGATTGGCAGACCGGAAAACTGTTTTTT | many | TRBJ1-4 | - | TRBV20-1
CSARARDKNTGELFF | TGCAGTGCTAGAGCCAGGGACAAGAACACCGGGGAGCTGTTTTTT | few | TRBJ2-2 | - | TRBV20-1
CASSLNPRMNTEAFF | TGCGCCAGCAGCTTGAACCCCCGGATGAACACTGAAGCTTTCTTT | many | TRBJ1-1 | - | TRBV5-1
CATSDLRETGELFF | TGTGCCACCAGTGATTTGCGCGAAACCGGGGAGCTGTTTTTT | - | TRBJ2-2 | - | TRBV24-1
CASSLAPGQETQYF | TGTGCCAGCAGCTTAGCACCGGGCCAAGAGACCCAGTACTTC | few | TRBJ2-5 | - | TRBV7-8
CASSSKRAGDGETQYF | TGTGCCAGCAGTTCAAAAAGAGCGGGAGACGGAGAGACCCAGTACTTC | - | TRBJ2-5 | TRBD2 | TRBV5-4
CSVEGTDGYEQYF | TGCAGCGTTGAAGGCACGGACGGATACGAGCAGTACTTC | few | TRBJ2-7 | - | TRBV29-1
CVSSWRDPQYGYTF | TGTGTCAGCAGCTGGAGGGACCCACAGTATGGCTACACCTTC | - | TRBJ1-2 | - | TRBV7-2
CASPRTGGSSYEQYF | TGTGCCAGCCCTCGGACAGGGGGTAGCTCCTACGAGCAGTACTTC | many | TRBJ2-7 | TRBD1 | TRBV2
CAITGQANYGYTF | TGTGCCATCACGGGACAGGCTAACTATGGCTACACCTTC | many | TRBJ1-2 | TRBD1 | TRBV28
CASSRRLNEQFF | TGTGCCAGCAGCCGAAGGCTTAATGAGCAGTTCTTC | once | TRBJ2-1 | - | TRBV9
CASTNPSGGPEAFF | TGTGCCAGCACCAATCCGAGTGGGGGGCCTGAAGCTTTCTTT | - | TRBJ1-1 | - | TRBV6-1
CASSQDSRGYGYTF | TGTGCCAGCAGCCAAGATAGCAGGGGCTATGGCTACACCTTC | many | TRBJ1-2 | - | TRBV3-1
CASSFTGVEQYF | TGTGCCAGCAGTTTTACAGGGGTTGAGCAGTACTTC | - | TRBJ2-7 | TRBD1 | TRBV27
CASSPDRLNTGELFF | TGTGCCAGCAGCCCCGACAGACTCAACACCGGGGAGCTGTTTTTT | many | TRBJ2-2 | - | TRBV11-3
CASFYIQTFNYGYTF | TGTGCCAGCTTCTACATACAGACCTTTAACTATGGCTACACCTTC | few | TRBJ1-2 | - | TRBV27
CASSLVPGQGASYEQYF | TGCGCCAGCAGCTTGGTCCCGGGACAGGGGGCCTCCTACGAGCAGTACTTC | few | TRBJ2-7 | TRBD1 | TRBV5-1
CASSRVLDLPVETQYF | TGTGCCAGCAGCAGAGTTTTGGACCTGCCCGTGGAGACCCAGTACTTC | many | TRBJ2-5 | - | TRBV6-1
CASSLRQGEKLFF | TGTGCCAGCAGCCTCCGACAGGGTGAAAAACTGTTTTTT | many | TRBJ1-4 | TRBD1 | TRBV3-1
CAISEGGFSGNTIYF | TGTGCCATCAGTGAAGGCGGGTTCTCTGGAAACACCATATATTTT | few | TRBJ1-3 | - | TRBV10-3